Listed below are T cell receptor beta chains from one sample, sequenced in a study of shared clonotypes between healthy human individuals. Some clones are missing from TCRdb's copy, which holds only in-frame ones; the method was immunoSEQ multiplex PCR. The sample includes about 980,000 clones, around 80% seen only once; the top ten take about 1.5%. Material for sequencing was memory CD4+ T cells sorted from blood. The receptors originated from a man aged 18 to 30 in good health. Both conserved end residues are part of each CDR3. The D gene is left open where the match is weak. Rows may omit the clone size; those that give it use once, few, many or a size class.

.	TRBV13	.	TRBJ2-7	CASSPWSVGTLSYEQYF	TGTGCCAGCAGCCCGTGGTCGGTGGGGACCCTCTCCTACGAGCAGTACTTC
.	TRBV7-9	TRBD1	TRBJ1-6	CASSLGDRLISPLHF	TGTGCCAGCAGCTTAGGGGACAGGTTAATTTCACCCCTCCACTTT
.	TRBV2	.	TRBJ1-3	CASSLAWGSGNTIYF	TGTGCCAGCAGCCTCGCTTGGGGGTCTGGAAACACCATATATTTT
.	TRBV6-1	.	TRBJ1-3	CASSGLTGLGGNTIYF	TGTGCCAGCAGTGGATTGACGGGCCTTGGAGGAAACACCATATATTTT
.	TRBV5-6	.	TRBJ1-4	CASSLATNEKLFF	TGTGCCAGCAGCTTGGCCACTAATGAAAAACTGTTTTTT
.	TRBV2	.	TRBJ1-6	CASSEEGHNSPLHF	TGTGCCAGCAGTGAGGAGGGTCATAATTCACCCCTCCACTTT
.	TRBV5-8	TRBD2	TRBJ2-7	CASSFSGFRTSTLEQYF	TGTGCCAGCAGCTTCTCCGGTTTTAGGACTAGTACACTCGAGCAGTACTTC
.	TRBV5-1	.	TRBJ2-6	CASSFDSLPSGANVLTF	TGCGCCAGCAGCTTCGACAGCCTTCCCTCTGGGGCCAACGTCCTGACTTTC
.	TRBV6-6	.	TRBJ1-1	CASSLTGIEAFF	TGTGCCAGCAGCCTGACAGGAATTGAAGCTTTCTTT
.	TRBV6-1	.	TRBJ2-3	CASSEQGTRTDTQYF	TGTGCCAGCAGTGAACAGGGCACTCGCACAGATACGCAGTATTTT
.	TRBV6-1	TRBD2	TRBJ2-7	CASSEGLGGYEQYF	TGTGCCAGCAGTGAGGGACTAGGGGGCTACGAGCAGTACTTC
.	TRBV6-6	.	TRBJ1-5	CATDSSNQPQHF	TGTGCCACCGACAGTAGCAATCAGCCCCAGCATTTT
.	TRBV18	.	TRBJ2-2	CASSPGDGNTGELFF	TGTGCCAGCTCACCAGGGGACGGTAACACCGGGGAGCTGTTTTTT
.	TRBV19	.	TRBJ1-2	CASSISGRENYGYTF	TGTGCCAGTAGTATTAGTGGCAGGGAAAACTATGGCTACACCTTC
.	TRBV7-2	.	TRBJ1-2	CASSLEGGIDGYTF	TGTGCCAGCAGCTTAGAAGGGGGGATAGATGGCTACACCTTC
many	TRBV4-3	TRBD2	TRBJ2-1	CASSQDGGSLNEQFF	TGCGCCAGCAGCCAAGACGGCGGGAGTTTGAATGAGCAGTTCTTC
.	TRBV7-3	TRBD2	TRBJ2-3	CASSPGGVGTDTQYF	TGTGCCAGCAGCCCCGGGGGGGTGGGAACAGATACGCAGTATTTT
.	TRBV9	.	TRBJ1-3	CASSATLSSGNTIYF	TGTGCCAGCAGCGCGACTCTTAGCTCTGGAAACACCATATATTTT
.	TRBV5-1	TRBD1	TRBJ1-2	CASSPGTGDLGYTF	TGCGCCAGCAGCCCGGGGACAGGGGATCTTGGCTACACCTTC
many	TRBV6-6	TRBD2	TRBJ2-7	CASSYGTSGGEQYF	TGTGCCAGCAGTTACGGGACTAGCGGGGGGGAGCAGTACTTC
many	TRBV27	TRBD1	TRBJ2-7	CASSYEGGTGSYEQYF	TGTGCCAGCAGCTACGAGGGGGGGACAGGGTCCTACGAGCAGTACTTC
.	TRBV5-1	.	TRBJ1-5	CASSLDGQSNQPQHF	TGCGCCAGCAGCTTGGACGGACAGAGCAATCAGCCCCAGCATTTT
.	TRBV5-1	.	TRBJ2-2	CASSLAGDANTGELFF	TGCGCCAGCAGCTTGGCGGGGGACGCTAACACCGGGGAGCTGTTTTTT
.	TRBV7-9	.	TRBJ2-7	CASSSPRQGRYEQYF	TGTGCCAGCAGCTCCCCTCGGCAGGGTCGCTACGAGCAGTACTTC
.	TRBV21-1	.	TRBJ2-3	CASTIKPSYGASTDTQYF	TGTGCCAGCACTATAAAACCGTCTTACGGGGCTAGCACAGATACGCAGTATTTT
few	TRBV23-1	.	TRBJ1-2	CASSRPRDSSYGYTF	TGCGCCAGCAGTCGCCCCAGGGATTCTTCCTATGGCTACACCTTC
.	TRBV29-1	.	TRBJ2-1	CSVGSATQYNEQFF	TGCAGCGTTGGTTCGGCGACCCAGTACAATGAGCAGTTCTTC
once	TRBV6-5	.	TRBJ2-3	CASSSPGADTQYF	TGTGCCAGCAGTTCCCCTGGGGCAGATACGCAGTATTTT
.	TRBV19	TRBD1	TRBJ1-1	CASSSRDRGMTFF	TGTGCCAGTAGTAGCCGGGACAGGGGGATGACTTTCTTT
.	TRBV10-3	TRBD2	TRBJ2-3	CAISDPRLAGGRTDTQYF	TGTGCCATCAGTGACCCTAGACTAGCGGGAGGGCGCACAGATACGCAGTATTTT
once	TRBV2	.	TRBJ1-1	CASRTSPPGGVNTEAFF	TGTGCCAGCAGGACCAGTCCCCCTGGGGGGGTGAACACTGAAGCTTTCTTT